The rows below give T cell receptor beta chains drawn from one sample of a study of T cell repertoires in cytomegalovirus infection. TCRdb re-called the reads with MiXCR, one entry per CDR3 protein. The repertoire holds roughly 920,000 distinct CDR3 sequences, about a third seen once, with about an eighth in the top ten. Their antigen targets remain unknown. Sequences were derived from cultured CD8+ T cells from PBMCs, sampled from culture after CMV antigen stimulation. The receptors derive from a human donor in good health (CMV status not recorded). Some clones in this sample may be carry-over from other donors' samples. Each CDR3 is given with its conserved first and last residue.

v_call,j_call,cdr3_aa
TRBV7-2,TRBJ2-7,CASSLVDIYEQYF
TRBV4-3,TRBJ2-2,CASRGELYNTGELFF
TRBV6-1,TRBJ2-7,CASSEWDNSYEQYF
TRBV19,TRBJ2-1,CASSIEGWNEQFF
TRBV5-6,TRBJ1-2,CASSGGTALVYGYTF
TRBV6-2/TRBV6-3,TRBJ2-6,CASTKGIGANVLTF
TRBV19,TRBJ1-1,CASSMGMGTEAFF
TRBV15,TRBJ2-1,CATSYPGTGDEQFF
TRBV6-8,TRBJ2-1,CASSPWTSGGDGEQFF
TRBV7-9,TRBJ1-2,CASTGTDNGYTF